The 12 T cell receptor beta chains below were found in one sample sequenced in a study of CD8 T cells in ankylosing spondylitis. Each CDR3 protein gets one entry after TCRdb re-called the 5' RACE reads with MiXCR. The sample lists about 160,000 distinct CDR3 sequences; 15% to 20% were seen once. The sequenced sample consisted of blood, either unsorted or a sorted T cell fraction (not recorded which). The receptors come from a male donor with ankylosing spondylitis or in good health (not recorded which).

This clonotype was recorded a few times. CDR3 bases: TGTGCCAGCAGCTTAGCGGGTACAGACACTGAAGCTTTCTTT. Translated: CASSLAGTDTEAFF. The V and J genes are TRBV7-9 and TRBJ1-1; D gene uncertain. Germline CDR1 is SEHNR and CDR2 is FQNEAQ (reference sequence). The CDR3 length is 14 residues. The ends were cut back, 0 bases at V and 3 bases at J, with 8 bases in the middle.

The chain joins TRBV24-1 to TRBJ1-5; D possibly corresponds to TRBD1 (5 bases). The CDR3 sequence is 13 residues long. The germline V gene encodes CDR1 KGHDR and CDR2 SFDVKD. The germline V and J ends were trimmed by 6 bases and 3 bases, with 8 bases remaining between them. The CDR3 nucleotides are TGTGCCACCAGTTTCAGGGCCAATCAGCCCCAGCATTTT. Amino acid sequence: CATSFRANQPQHF.

This chain joins TRBV5-6 and TRBJ2-5, with 9 bases fitting TRBD2. Losses at the gene ends were 3 bases for V and 3 bases for J; bases not matched to a gene: 15. This CDR3 comprises 18 residues. The germline V gene encodes CDR1 SGHDT and CDR2 YYEEEE. In DNA, the CDR3 is TGTGCCAGCAGCTCCCCCCCCCATCTAGCGGGAACTAAAGAGACCCAGTACTTC. It yields the protein CASSSPPHLAGTKETQYF.

This clonotype was seen a single time. The chain is built from TRBV9 and TRBJ2-7; 9 positions match TRBD1. V lost 3 bases and J lost 2; bases outside the gene matches: 3. The CDR3 covers 14 residues. CDR1 SGDLS and CDR2 YYNGEE come from the germline V gene. CDR3 DNA sequence: TGTGCCAGCAGCGCCACAGGGGGCCCCTACGAGCAGTACTTC. This sequence encodes CASSATGGPYEQYF.

J is TRBJ2-7 and V is TRBV28; the match to TRBD2 covers 10 bases. This CDR3 is built from 14 residues. The V gene end was trimmed by 7 bases and the J gene end by 4 bases; junction bases not matched to a gene: 7. Looked up from germline, CDR1 is MDHEN and CDR2 is SYDVKM. Written as DNA, the CDR3 is TGTGCCAGCACCGCCCTAGCGGGAGTTTACGAGCAGTACTTC. Amino acids: CASTALAGVYEQYF.

This clonotype was seen only a few times. This chain uses TRBV12-3 or TRBV12-4 with TRBJ1-1; maybe TRBD1 (5 bases). Trimming removed 6 bases from V and 0 bases from J, with 11 bases in between. The CDR3 loop spans 14 amino acids. The DNA for the CDR3 is TGTGCCAGCAGGTCCGGGGCCATGAACACTGAAGCTTTCTTT. Its translation is CASRSGAMNTEAFF.

The rearrangement links TRBV11-1 to TRBJ2-1; TRBD2 matches at 11 bases. Germline V gene lookup returns CDR1 SGHAT and CDR2 FQDESV (reference sequence). The CDR3 covers 18 residues. J gave up 4 bases and V 0 bases, and 8 bases lay outside the gene matches. CDR3 bases: TGTGCCAGCAGCTTAGCGGAGACTAGCGGGGACCCGTACAATGAGCAGTTCTTC. Amino acids: CASSLAETSGDPYNEQFF.

V and J are TRBV5-1 and TRBJ2-1, with no clear D. Germline V gives CDR1 SGHRS, CDR2 YFSETQ. V lost 4 bases, J lost 0 bases, and 11 bases lay in between. There are 15 residues in the CDR3. CDR3 sequence (DNA): TGCGCCAGCAGCGGGTGGACCCACTCCTACAATGAGCAGTTCTTC. Its translation: CASSGWTHSYNEQFF.

This clonotype was detected ten times or more. V usage is TRBV5-1 and J usage is TRBJ2-1; 10 bases agree with TRBD2. The trim removed 5 bases at V and 8 bases at J, leaving 10 bases unmatched. CDR1 and CDR2 (germline): SGHRS, YFSETQ. The CDR3 runs to 15 residues. The CDR3, as DNA: TGCGCCAGCAGTGTGATAGCGGGAGGTATCGATGAGCAGTTCTTC. This encodes CASSVIAGGIDEQFF. Supplemented by reference TRBV5-1 and TRBJ2-1, the full variable domain reads KAGVTQTPRYLIKTRGQQVTLSCSPISGHRSVSWYQQTPGQGLQFLFEYFSETQRNKGNFPGRFSGRQFSNSRSEMNVSTLELGDSALYLCASSVIAGGIDEQFFGPGTRLTVL.

This clonotype was counted a few times. V usage is TRBV19 and J usage is TRBJ2-3; 7 bases map to TRBD1. This CDR3 is built from 14 residues. Germline-derived CDR1 and CDR2 are LNHDA and SQIVND (reference sequence). Trimming took 7 bases from V and 3 from J; bases not matched to a gene: 7. The CDR3 bases are TGTGCCAGTACCCCTAAGGGGGCTACAGATACGCAGTATTTT. This gives the protein CASTPKGATDTQYF.

This clonotype has at least ten counts. Sequence at one end of the junction differs from germline and may be a read error. The chain is built from TRBV28 and TRBJ1-2; 7 bases fit TRBD1. Germline V gene data show CDR1 as MDHEN and CDR2 as SYDVKM. The CDR3 contains 10 residues. CDR3 in amino acids: CASTRDSAHF. CDR3 in DNA: TGTGCCAGCACTCGGGACAGTGCCCATTTC.

This clonotype was counted ten times or more. V gene TRBV5-1 combines with J gene TRBJ1-4; the D gene is possibly TRBD1 (5 bases). The CDR3 runs to 14 residues. V was pared by 2 bases and J by 8 bases, with 13 bases between. Germline V gives CDR1 SGHRS, CDR2 YFSETQ. Here the CDR3 reads CASSLTQGVEKLFF. In DNA, the CDR3 is TGCGCCAGCAGCTTAACTCAGGGCGTCGAAAAACTGTTTTTT.